The entry below gives a single TCR beta chain sequence along with its context. A junction end diverges from the germline sequence, so it may reflect a read error. The same CDR3 can be traced to other DNA sequences in this sample. This sample stems from a study of technical replicates of blood from a handful of donors. This table comes from immunoSEQ multiplex PCR, and its TCRdb copy is limited to in-frame clones, with some not included. Among about 99,000 clones listed, 95% were seen once. The CDR3 contains 14 residues. The V gene's germline CDR1 is SGHRS and CDR2 YFSETQ. The material sequenced was T cells isolated from PBMCs. The source is a human donor in good health. This chain connects TRBV5-1 to TRBJ1-2; TRBD1 aligns across 7 bases. As DNA, the CDR3 is TGCGCCAGCAGCTCGGGGGACAGCAACTATGGCTACACCTTT. Translated, it gives CASSSGDSNYGYTF.